This TCR beta chain was observed in a study of vaccination and CD4 T cells after COVID-19. About the research overall: A median of around 70 days (range 14 to 241) separated dose two from the taking of post-vaccine samples. Findings and caveats of the study: Rising from roughly 21 to 40, the median of SARS-CoV-2-reactive clonotypes did not change significantly.

This clonotype was found a few times. Antigen specificity is unknown. Scientists ran DNA taken from cultured CD4+ T cells through the Oncomine TCR Beta short-read assay for sequencing. Researchers extracted genomic DNA from CD4+ T cells that had been cultured. MiXCR, run by TCRdb on the PCR reads, gives a single entry per CDR3 protein. Of about 9,900 distinct CDR3 sequences in the sample, about half were seen once. Treatment indicated: roughly ten-day PBMC culture with coronavirus spike peptide pools or control peptides (ViraFEST assay). Positive tests by PCR, dated March to December 2020, predated US Alpha, Beta and Delta variants. V was pared by 0 bases and J by 8 bases, with 11 bases between. This CDR3 has 14 residues. CDR1 is LNHNV, CDR2 YYDKDF, per germline (reference sequence).

Sequenced input: CD4+ T cells from blood, cultured in vitro. The chain has TRBV15 and TRBJ2-4; no definite D call. The sequence derives from a human donor who had recovered from COVID-19. CDR3 bases: TGTGCCACCAGCAGAGATGGAGAATACGACATTCAGTACTTC. Translation gives CATSRDGEYDIQYF. The complete variable domain, with remaining parts taken from reference TRBV15 and TRBJ2-4, reads DAMVIQNPRYQVTQFGKPVTLSCSQTLNHNVMYWYQQKSSQAPKLLFHYYDKDFNNEADTPDNFQSRRPNTSFCFLDIRSPGLGDTAMYLCATSRDGEYDIQYFGAGTRLSVL.